The 19 T cell receptor beta chains given below trace back to one sample, sequenced in a study of blood T cell repertoires in COVID-19. TCRdb keeps only in-frame clones here, not all; method: immunoSEQ multiplex PCR. The sample gives roughly 150,000 clones, approximately 92% of which show up once; about an eighth is in the top ten. The sample comprised peripheral blood. Source of these receptors: a man between 18 and 35 years old with COVID-19, enrolled during active disease.

This chain links TRBV9 with TRBJ2-5; 7 nucleotides align to TRBD1. The V segment lost 4 bases and the J segment 0 bases; nucleotides outside the gene matches: 9. Germline V gives CDR1 SGDLS, CDR2 YYNGEE. The CDR3 totals 16 residues. CDR3 residues: CASSNKRTGNQETQYF. The CDR3 DNA sequence: TGTGCCAGCAGCAACAAACGGACAGGAAACCAAGAGACCCAGTACTTC.

The rearrangement uses TRBV18 and TRBJ2-3; TRBD2 might be the D (6 bases). The germline V gene has CDR1 KGHSH and CDR2 LQKENI. The CDR3 length is 14 residues. Trimming shortened V by 10 bases and J by 2 bases, and 16 bases separated the two germline ends. The CDR3 DNA reads TGTGCCACCCACATGGGGGGTCACACAGATACGCAGTATTTT. It codes for CATHMGGHTDTQYF.

The CDR3 DNA sequence: TGTGCCATCAAGGGGGGGACTAATGAAAAACTGTTTTTT. Translation: CAIKGGTNEKLFF. This chain joins TRBV10-3 and TRBJ1-4; tentatively, D is TRBD1 (6 bases). The CDR3 spans 13 residues. Germline loops: CDR1 ENHRY, CDR2 SYGVKD. The V end was cut by 7 bases, the J end by 2 bases, with 8 bases between.

V usage is TRBV7-8 and J usage is TRBJ2-4; D possibly corresponds to TRBD2 (6 bases). The ends were cut back, 0 bases at V and 0 bases at J, with 9 bases in the middle. CDR3 length equals 16 residues. CDR1 and CDR2 (germline): SGHVS, FQNEAQ. The CDR3 DNA reads TGTGCCAGCAGCTTAGCTAGCGGTCTAGCCAAAAACATTCAGTACTTC. This encodes CASSLASGLAKNIQYF.

As to this clone: One base away lies a much larger clone, so this may be a sequencing read error. The rearrangement joins TRBV6-2 or TRBV6-3 to TRBJ2-7; 11 bases are a match to TRBD1. This CDR3 is 14 amino acids long. The trim removed 2 bases at V and 3 bases at J, leaving 0 bases unmatched. Germline V gene data show CDR1 as MNHEY and CDR2 as SVGEGT. CDR3 in DNA: TGTGCCAGCAGTTACGGGACAGGGGGCTACGAGCAGTACTTC. It encodes CASSYGTGGYEQYF.

This clone was observed a single time. This chain uses TRBV11-2 with TRBJ2-6; D possibly corresponds to TRBD2 (5 bases). The CDR3 has 15 amino acids. Trimming shortened V by 8 bases and J by 0 bases, and 11 bases separated the two germline ends. Germline values: CDR1 SGHAT, CDR2 FQNNGV. The CDR3 here is CASSLGSSGANVLTF. The CDR3 nucleotides read TGTGCCAGCTCTCTGGGGAGCTCTGGGGCCAACGTCCTGACTTTC.

This chain joins TRBV27 and TRBJ2-3, with D perhaps matching TRBD1 (5 bases). The CDR3 has 13 amino acids. V was shortened by 8 bases and J by 5 bases, with 14 bases between the two germline ends. Per the germline V gene, CDR1 is MNHEY and CDR2 is SMNVEV (reference sequence). The CDR3 DNA sequence: TGTGCCAGCGGCGCAGGGAAGGGAGATACGCAGTATTTT. Translated, it gives CASGAGKGDTQYF.

V gene TRBV28 combines with J gene TRBJ2-1, with 11 bases identical to TRBD2. V dropped 6 bases and J dropped 9; count of bases not matched to a gene: 4. The CDR3 spans 13 residues. Per germline, CDR1 MDHEN and CDR2 SYDVKM. CDR3 sequence (DNA): TGTGCCAGCAGCTCTGGACTAGCGGGTGAGCAGTTCTTC. Translation gives CASSSGLAGEQFF.

The CDR3 bases are TGTGCCTTGCAAGGGACAGGGGTCCCTGGAGAGCAGTACTTC. Its translation: CALQGTGVPGEQYF. The J gene is TRBJ2-7, the V gene TRBV6-5, with 10 bases lining up with TRBD1. The ends lost 11 bases at V and 7 bases at J; junction bases unmatched: 14. The CDR3 runs to 14 residues. In germline, CDR1 is MNHEY, CDR2 SVGAGI.

This clone has only one observation. V gene TRBV9 combines with J gene TRBJ2-7, with a tentative D call TRBD2 (6 bases). This CDR3 is built from 14 residues. In germline, CDR1 is SGDLS, CDR2 YYNGEE. The V and J ends lost 3 bases and 2 bases respectively, with 12 bases between them. The CDR3 is CASSGSGGAYEQYF. The CDR3 DNA follows: TGTGCCAGCAGCGGTAGCGGTGGGGCCTACGAGCAGTACTTC.

The chain is built from TRBV4-3 and TRBJ2-7; 10 bases align to TRBD1. This CDR3 has 16 amino acids. The germline V gene encodes CDR1 LGHNA and CDR2 YSLEER. Germline trimming cut 2 bases from V and 5 bases from J; bases unmatched to any gene: 9. The CDR3 DNA reads as TGCGCCAGCAGCCAAAACCCGGACAGGGGGAAAAACGAGCAGTACTTC. Protein sequence: CASSQNPDRGKNEQYF.

The V and J genes are TRBV7-8 and TRBJ2-7; 8 positions agree with TRBD1. The CDR3 totals 16 residues. After removal of 5 bases from V and 0 bases from J, the junction contained 9 bases not matched to a gene. Germline lookup yields CDR1 SGHVS and CDR2 FQNEAQ. As DNA, the CDR3 is TGTGCCAGCAGCCTCCGGGACAGGAGCCCCTCCTACGAGCAGTACTTC. Amino acid sequence: CASSLRDRSPSYEQYF. The variable domain in full, with the rest retrieved from reference TRBV7-8 and TRBJ2-7, is GAGVSQSPRYKVAKRGQDVALRCDPISGHVSLFWYQQALGQGPEFLTYFQNEAQLDKSGLPSDRFFAERPEGSVSTLKIQRTQQEDSAVYLCASSLRDRSPSYEQYFGPGTRLTVT.

The chain joins TRBV27 to TRBJ2-7, with D perhaps matching TRBD1 (6 bases). The V gene lost 0 bases and the J gene lost 6 bases, with 9 bases spanning the gap. This CDR3 has 13 amino acids. The germline gives CDR1 MNHEY, CDR2 SMNVEV (reference sequence). CDR3 in DNA: TGTGCCAGCAGTTTATCGACAGGAGGCGAGCAGTACTTC. Amino acids: CASSLSTGGEQYF.

The rearrangement links TRBV7-9 to TRBJ2-7; 13 positions agree with TRBD2. The CDR3 is made up of 19 amino acids. Germline V gene lookup returns CDR1 SEHNR and CDR2 FQNEAQ (reference sequence). With V trimmed by 4 bases and J by 4 bases, 16 bases remained unmatched. CDR3 residues: CASSYSATSGRAGRYEQYF. The CDR3 DNA sequence: TGTGCCAGCAGCTATAGCGCAACTAGCGGGAGGGCCGGTCGGTACGAGCAGTACTTC.

With regard to this clone: Mismatch with germline at one junction end may stem from a read error. CDR3 loop: CASSLQGPISEKLLF. In DNA, the CDR3 is TGTGCCAGCAGCTTACAGGGGCCCATTAGTGAAAAACTGCTTTTT. This chain connects TRBV7-2 to TRBJ1-4, with a tentative D call TRBD1 (6 bases). CDR1 and CDR2 from the germline V gene are SGHTA and FQGNSA. This CDR3 has 15 residues. Complete variable domain (other parts from reference TRBV7-2 and TRBJ1-4): GAGVSQSPSNKVTEKGKDVELRCDPISGHTALYWYRQSLGQGLEFLIYFQGNSAPDKSGLPSDRFSAERTGGSVSTLTIQRTQQEDSAVYLCASSLQGPISEKLLFGSGTQLSVL.

The chain combines TRBV7-9 with TRBJ1-3; D is unclear. Trimming took off 2 bases at V and 0 bases at J, with 8 bases between the two ends. CDR1 and CDR2 (germline): SEHNR, FQNEAQ (reference sequence). CDR3 length: 15 residues. The CDR3 sequence: CASSLTGNSGNTIYF. CDR3 in DNA: TGTGCCAGCAGCTTAACGGGGAACTCTGGAAACACCATATATTTT.

This rearrangement joins TRBV6-1 to TRBJ1-2; TRBD1 aligns across 8 bases. The germline V gene has CDR1 MNHNS and CDR2 SASEGT. V was pared by 3 bases and J by 7 bases, with 7 bases of the junction left unmatched. CDR3 size: 14 residues. The CDR3 coding sequence is TGTGCCAGCAGTGATGGGACAGGCCTACCTGGCTACACCTTC. Translating it yields CASSDGTGLPGYTF.

The chain uses TRBV28 and TRBJ2-3, with D maybe TRBD2 (6 bases). This CDR3 region has 15 residues. The V and J ends lost 1 base and 2 bases respectively, with 10 bases between them. The germline V gene has CDR1 MDHEN and CDR2 SYDVKM. Here the CDR3 DNA reads TGTGCCAGCAGTTTATTGGGGGGTTTCACAGATACGCAGTATTTT. It codes for CASSLLGGFTDTQYF.

This chain links TRBV6-5 with TRBJ2-5, with 9 bases lining up with TRBD1. Germline CDR1 reads MNHEY; CDR2 reads SVGAGI. This CDR3 is built from 13 residues. With 6 bases clipped from V and 3 bases from J, the junction kept 2 bases outside the gene matches. The CDR3 here is CASRWTGEETQYF. CDR3 bases: TGTGCCAGCAGGTGGACAGGGGAAGAGACCCAGTACTTC.